Listed here are 10 T cell receptor beta chains from one sample, sequenced in a study of T cells in Graves' hyperthyroidism and ophthalmopathy. The source material, RNA transcripts, was used to amplify TCR beta CDR3 regions. The HTBI primer set drove a first-round RT-PCR of the TCR CDR3. One entry per CDR3 protein, called by TCRdb with MiXCR from the multiplex PCR reads. The sample has fewer than 600,000 distinct CDR3 sequences, 13% to 15% seen once. The specimen was blood. The origin of the receptors is a middle-aged woman with Graves' hyperthyroidism.

This clonotype was seen repeatedly, ten times or more. The chain has TRBV20-1 and TRBJ2-1, with 15 nucleotides matching TRBD2. CDR1 and CDR2 (germline): DFQATT, SNEGSKA (reference sequence). The length of the CDR3 is 16 residues. V lost 5 bases and J lost 9; bases outside the gene matches: 11. DNA for the CDR3: TGCAGTGCTCCACCCGGGACTAGCGGGAGGTGGGGTGAGCAGTTCTTC. This sequence encodes CSAPPGTSGRWGEQFF.

The rearrangement uses TRBV19 and TRBJ1-2; the match to TRBD1 covers 10 bases. J gave up 10 bases and V 1 base, and 3 bases lay outside the gene matches. CDR3 length: 13 amino acids. Germline CDR1 and CDR2: LNHDA and SQIVND (reference sequence). The CDR3: CASSIGDRGHYTF. The CDR3 DNA reads TGTGCCAGTAGTATAGGGGACAGGGGCCACTACACCTTC.

This clonotype was observed at least ten times. The chain couples TRBV7-2 to TRBJ2-7; 9 bases align to TRBD2. This CDR3 has 19 amino acids. CDR1 is SGHTA and CDR2 is FQGNSA in the germline V gene. Unmatched junction bases numbered 15, after V lost 2 bases and J lost 1 base. Here the CDR3 DNA reads TGTGCCAGCAGCTTACGGAGACTAGCGGTACTAACTGAATCCTACGAGCAGTACTTC. Amino acid sequence: CASSLRRLAVLTESYEQYF.

The chain combines TRBV10-1 with TRBJ1-4, with 9 nucleotides matching TRBD1. The germline gives CDR1 WNHNN, CDR2 SYGVQD (reference sequence). The trim removed 3 bases at V and 8 bases at J, leaving 4 bases unmatched. The CDR3 loop spans 14 amino acids. Here the CDR3 DNA reads TGCGCCAGCAGTGACGGGACAGGGCCCGAAAAACTGTTTTTT. Protein: CASSDGTGPEKLFF.

This clonotype occurred a few times. CDR3 region: CASSQEKPGQGYEQYF. DNA of the CDR3: TGCGCCAGCAGCCAAGAGAAACCGGGACAGGGTTACGAGCAGTACTTC. V gene TRBV4-1 combines with J gene TRBJ2-7, with 9 positions matching TRBD1. With 0 bases clipped from V and 4 bases from J, the junction kept 7 bases outside the gene matches. This CDR3 spans 16 amino acids. The germline CDR1 and CDR2 sequences are MGHRA and YSYEKL.

With regard to this clonotype: A read error is likely, as this CDR3 ends without the conserved phenylalanine or tryptophan. This sequence joins TRBV2 and TRBJ2-5; no definite D call. Germline-derived CDR1 and CDR2 are SNHLY and FYNNEI. The CDR3 extends over 14 amino acids. In nucleotides, the CDR3 is TGTGCCAGCAACCTTGGTCTGCACCAAGAGACTCAGTACTCC. Translation gives CASNLGLHQETQYS.

V is TRBV5-1 and J is TRBJ2-2, with D perhaps matching TRBD1 or TRBD2 (6 bases each). In germline, CDR1 is SGHRS, CDR2 YFSETQ. The CDR3 is made up of 15 amino acids. The V end was cut by 2 bases, the J end by 1 base, with 9 bases between. CDR3 in DNA: TGCGCCAGCAGCTTCGCGGGACAGAACACCGGGGAGCTGTTTTTT. Amino acids: CASSFAGQNTGELFF.

This clonotype was seen at least ten times. V and J are TRBV28 and TRBJ1-1; TRBD1 matches 7 bases. V was clipped by 7 bases and J by 1 base; unmatched bases: 6. CDR3 length: 14 amino acids. Germline V gene lookup returns CDR1 MDHEN and CDR2 SYDVKM. The CDR3 here is CASNSDRRNTEAFF. CDR3 nucleotides: TGTGCCAGCAACTCGGACAGGCGGAACACTGAAGCTTTCTTT.

This clonotype was seen many times. V and J are TRBV13 and TRBJ2-3; D might be TRBD1 (6 bases). CDR3 length: 15 amino acids. The V gene lost 2 bases and the J gene lost 3 bases, with 12 bases spanning the gap. The germline CDR1 and CDR2 sequences are PRHDT and FYEKMQ (reference sequence). The CDR3 sequence: CASSLSTGLTDTQYF. The CDR3 DNA sequence: TGTGCCAGCAGCTTATCTACAGGGTTAACAGATACGCAGTATTTT. Full variable domain (missing parts from reference TRBV13 and TRBJ2-3): AAGVIQSPRHLIKEKRETATLKCYPIPRHDTVYWYQQGPGQDPQFLISFYEKMQSDKGSIPDRFSAQQFSDYHSELNMSSLELGDSALYFCASSLSTGLTDTQYFGPGTRLTVL.

V usage is TRBV12-3 or TRBV12-4 and J usage is TRBJ2-2; tentatively, D is TRBD2 (6 bases). Trimming cost V 6 bases and J 6 bases, with 17 bases left between them. The CDR3 covers 15 residues. Here the CDR3 reads CASSQTGVWPGELFF. The DNA for the CDR3 is TGTGCCAGCAGCCAGACGGGGGTTTGGCCCGGGGAGCTGTTTTTT.